The clone carrying this T cell receptor (beta chain) was observed a handful of times. The sample belongs to a study of T cell changes during pregnancy in multiple sclerosis. Germline V CDR1 and CDR2: ENHRY, SYGVKD. Trimming cost V 4 bases and J 2 bases, with 9 bases left between them. CDR3 size: 14 residues. The method was immunoSEQ multiplex PCR; TCRdb's version includes in-frame clones alone and lacks a portion of them. Here the sample spans approximately 51,000 clones, 85% to 95% being singletons. V usage is TRBV10-3 and J usage is TRBJ2-1; TRBD2 is a possible D gene (6 bases). Sequenced here: CD4+ T cells from peripheral blood mononuclear cells, sampled in the second trimester of pregnancy. This TCR came from a female donor with multiple sclerosis, enrolled in a pregnancy study. CDR3: CAISAAGTYNEQFF. The CDR3 bases are TGTGCCATCAGTGCGGCGGGGACCTACAATGAGCAGTTCTTC.